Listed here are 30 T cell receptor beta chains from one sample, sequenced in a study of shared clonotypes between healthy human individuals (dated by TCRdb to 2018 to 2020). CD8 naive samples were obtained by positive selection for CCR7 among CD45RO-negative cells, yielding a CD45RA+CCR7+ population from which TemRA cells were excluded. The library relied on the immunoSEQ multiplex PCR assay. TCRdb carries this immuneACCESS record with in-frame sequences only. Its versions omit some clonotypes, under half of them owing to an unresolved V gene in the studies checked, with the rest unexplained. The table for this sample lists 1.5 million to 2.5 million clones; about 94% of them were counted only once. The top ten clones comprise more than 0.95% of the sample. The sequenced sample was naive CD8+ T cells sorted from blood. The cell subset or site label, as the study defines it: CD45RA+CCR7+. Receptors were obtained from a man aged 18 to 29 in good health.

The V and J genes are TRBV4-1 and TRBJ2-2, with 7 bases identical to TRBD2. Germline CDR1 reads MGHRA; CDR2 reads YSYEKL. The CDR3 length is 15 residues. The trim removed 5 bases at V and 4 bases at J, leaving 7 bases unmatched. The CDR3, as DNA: TGCGCCAGCAGCTGGGGAGGGCTAAGCACCGGGGAGCTGTTTTTT. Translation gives CASSWGGLSTGELFF.

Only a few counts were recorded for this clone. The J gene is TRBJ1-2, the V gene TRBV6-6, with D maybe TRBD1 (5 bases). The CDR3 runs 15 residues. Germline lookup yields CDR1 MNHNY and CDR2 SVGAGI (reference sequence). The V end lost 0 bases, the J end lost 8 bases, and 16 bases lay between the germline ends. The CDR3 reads CASSYSSAGPHGYTF. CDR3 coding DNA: TGTGCCAGCAGTTACTCTTCGGCAGGGCCCCACGGCTACACCTTC.

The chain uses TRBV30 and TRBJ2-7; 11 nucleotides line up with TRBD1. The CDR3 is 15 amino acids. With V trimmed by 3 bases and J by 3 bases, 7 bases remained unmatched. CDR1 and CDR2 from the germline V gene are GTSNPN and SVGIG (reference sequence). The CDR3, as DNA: TGTGCCTGGAGCGGGGCCGGGACAGGGGGCTACGAGCAGTACTTC. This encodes CAWSGAGTGGYEQYF.

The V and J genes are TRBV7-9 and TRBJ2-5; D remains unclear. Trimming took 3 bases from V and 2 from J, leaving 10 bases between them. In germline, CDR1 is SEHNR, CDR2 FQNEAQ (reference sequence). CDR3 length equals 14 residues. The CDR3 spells CASSFATGQETQYF. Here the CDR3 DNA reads TGTGCCAGCAGCTTTGCGACTGGACAAGAGACCCAGTACTTC.

The CDR3 region is CASSPIGDYGYTF. The CDR3 nucleotides are TGTGCCAGTAGCCCCATAGGAGACTATGGCTACACCTTC. The chain is built from TRBV19 and TRBJ1-2; the D is unclear. The V gene's germline CDR1 is LNHDA and CDR2 SQIVND (reference sequence). Trimming removed 6 bases at V and 3 bases at J, with 11 bases between. This CDR3 is 13 amino acids long. Using reference TRBV19 and TRBJ1-2 for the parts outside the CDR3, the full variable domain is DGGITQSPKYLFRKEGQNVTLSCEQNLNHDAMYWYRQDPGQGLRLIYYSQIVNDFQKGDIAEGYSVSREKKESFPLTVTSAQKNPTAFYLCASSPIGDYGYTFGSGTRLTVV.

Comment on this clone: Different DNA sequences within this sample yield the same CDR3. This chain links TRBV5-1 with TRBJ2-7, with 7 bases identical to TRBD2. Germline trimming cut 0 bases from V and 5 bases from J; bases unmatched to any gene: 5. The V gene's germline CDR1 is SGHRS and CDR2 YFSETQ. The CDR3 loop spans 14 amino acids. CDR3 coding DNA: TGCGCCAGCAGCTTGGAGGGAGGGATCCACGAGCAGTACTTC. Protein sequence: CASSLEGGIHEQYF.

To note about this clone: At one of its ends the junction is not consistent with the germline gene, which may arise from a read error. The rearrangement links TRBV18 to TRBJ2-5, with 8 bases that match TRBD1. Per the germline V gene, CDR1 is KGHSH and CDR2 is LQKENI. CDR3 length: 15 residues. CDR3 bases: TGTGCCAGCTCACCAGGGGACAGGATACAAGAGGCCCAGTACTTC. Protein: CASSPGDRIQEAQYF.

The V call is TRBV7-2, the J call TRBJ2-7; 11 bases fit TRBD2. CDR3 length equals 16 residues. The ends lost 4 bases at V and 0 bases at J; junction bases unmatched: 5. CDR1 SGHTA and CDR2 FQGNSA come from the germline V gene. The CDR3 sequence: CASSSSGGPSSYEQYF. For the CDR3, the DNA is TGTGCCAGCAGCTCTAGCGGGGGGCCCAGCTCCTACGAGCAGTACTTC.

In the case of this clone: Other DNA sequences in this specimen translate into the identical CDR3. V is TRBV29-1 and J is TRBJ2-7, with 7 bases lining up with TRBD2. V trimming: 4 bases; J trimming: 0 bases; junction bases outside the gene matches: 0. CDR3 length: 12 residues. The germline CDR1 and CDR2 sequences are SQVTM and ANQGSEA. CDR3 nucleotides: TGCAGCGTTGGGGAGGGCTCCTACGAGCAGTACTTC. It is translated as CSVGEGSYEQYF.

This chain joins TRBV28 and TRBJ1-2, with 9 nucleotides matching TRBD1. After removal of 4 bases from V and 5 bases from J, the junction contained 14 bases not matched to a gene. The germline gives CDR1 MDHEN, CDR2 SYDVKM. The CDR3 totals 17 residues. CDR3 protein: CASSSSSGTGYPYGYTF. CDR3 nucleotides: TGTGCCAGCAGTTCTTCATCCGGGACAGGGTATCCATATGGCTACACCTTC.

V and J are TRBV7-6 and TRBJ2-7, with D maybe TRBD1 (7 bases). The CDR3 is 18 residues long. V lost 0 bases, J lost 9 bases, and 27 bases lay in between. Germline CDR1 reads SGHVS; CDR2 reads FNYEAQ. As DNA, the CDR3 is TGTGCCAGCAGCTTAGCGATTTTATCCTCGACAGGGCCGGAGGGGCAGTACTTC. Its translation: CASSLAILSSTGPEGQYF.

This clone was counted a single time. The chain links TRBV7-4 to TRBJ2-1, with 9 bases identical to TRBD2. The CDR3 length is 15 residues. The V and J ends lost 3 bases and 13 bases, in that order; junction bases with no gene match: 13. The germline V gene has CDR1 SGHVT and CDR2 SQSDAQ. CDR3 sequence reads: CASSLWASGTPPQFF. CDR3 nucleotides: TGTGCCAGCAGCTTGTGGGCTAGCGGGACTCCTCCCCAGTTCTTC.

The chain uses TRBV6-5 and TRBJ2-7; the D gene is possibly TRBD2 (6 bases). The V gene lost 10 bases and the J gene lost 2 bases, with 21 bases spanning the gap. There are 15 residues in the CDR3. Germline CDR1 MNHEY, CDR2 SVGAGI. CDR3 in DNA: TGTGCCACCAGACTAGATCCAGGCAGCCCCTACGAGCAGTACTTC. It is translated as CATRLDPGSPYEQYF.

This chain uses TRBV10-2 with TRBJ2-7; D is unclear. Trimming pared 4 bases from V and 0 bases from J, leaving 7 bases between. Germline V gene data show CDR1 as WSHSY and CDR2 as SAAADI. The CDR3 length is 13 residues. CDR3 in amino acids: CASSVGTSYEQYF. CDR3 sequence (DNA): TGCGCCAGCAGTGTGGGAACCTCCTACGAGCAGTACTTC.

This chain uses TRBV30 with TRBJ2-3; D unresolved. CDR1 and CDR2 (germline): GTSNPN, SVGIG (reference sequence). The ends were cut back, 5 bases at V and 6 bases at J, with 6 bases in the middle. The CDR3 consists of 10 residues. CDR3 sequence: CAWSQDTQYF. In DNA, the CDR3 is TGTGCCTGGTCCCAGGATACGCAGTATTTT.

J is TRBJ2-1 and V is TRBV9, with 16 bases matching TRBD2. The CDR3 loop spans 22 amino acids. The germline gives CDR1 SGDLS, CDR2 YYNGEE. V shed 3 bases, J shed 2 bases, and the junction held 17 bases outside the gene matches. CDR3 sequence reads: CASSERQGTPGLAGGPYNEQFF. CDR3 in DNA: TGTGCCAGCAGCGAGAGACAGGGGACCCCGGGACTAGCGGGGGGGCCCTACAATGAGCAGTTCTTC.

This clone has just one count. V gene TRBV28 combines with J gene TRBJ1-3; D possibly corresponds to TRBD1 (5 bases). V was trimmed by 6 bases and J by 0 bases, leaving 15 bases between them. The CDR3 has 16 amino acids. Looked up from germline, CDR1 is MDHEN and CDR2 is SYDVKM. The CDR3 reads CASRKVWDGSGNTIYF. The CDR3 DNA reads TGTGCCAGCAGGAAAGTCTGGGACGGCTCTGGAAACACCATATATTTT.

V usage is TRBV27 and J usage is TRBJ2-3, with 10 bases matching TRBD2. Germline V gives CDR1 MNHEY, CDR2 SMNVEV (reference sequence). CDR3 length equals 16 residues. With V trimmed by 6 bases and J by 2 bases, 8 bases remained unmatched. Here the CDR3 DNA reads TGTGCCAGCAGCCTAGCGCTAGCGGGGGTCACAGATACGCAGTATTTT. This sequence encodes CASSLALAGVTDTQYF.

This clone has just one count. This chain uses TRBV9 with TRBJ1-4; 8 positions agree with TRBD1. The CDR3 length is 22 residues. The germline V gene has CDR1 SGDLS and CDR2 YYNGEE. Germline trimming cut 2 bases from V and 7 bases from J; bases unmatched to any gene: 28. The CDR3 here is CASSVADRDGRETQDGREKLFF. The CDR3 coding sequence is TGTGCCAGCAGCGTTGCGGACAGGGACGGCCGTGAAACGCAGGATGGTCGTGAAAAACTGTTTTTT.

The CDR3 coding sequence is TGTGCCAGCAGTGGGTTTAGCGGGGGGCACAACGAGCAGTACTTC. Its translation: CASSGFSGGHNEQYF. The rearrangement links TRBV27 to TRBJ2-7, with TRBD2 matching over 10 bases. CDR1 is MNHEY, CDR2 SMNVEV, per germline (reference sequence). This CDR3 region has 15 residues. V shed 5 bases, J shed 5 bases, and the junction held 9 bases outside the gene matches.

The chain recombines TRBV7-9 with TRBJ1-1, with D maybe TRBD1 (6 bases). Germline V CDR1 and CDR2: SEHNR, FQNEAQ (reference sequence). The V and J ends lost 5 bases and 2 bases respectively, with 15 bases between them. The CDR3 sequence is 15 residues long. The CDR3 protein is CASSKEQGFNTEAFF. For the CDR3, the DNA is TGTGCCAGCAGCAAAGAACAGGGTTTTAACACTGAAGCTTTCTTT.

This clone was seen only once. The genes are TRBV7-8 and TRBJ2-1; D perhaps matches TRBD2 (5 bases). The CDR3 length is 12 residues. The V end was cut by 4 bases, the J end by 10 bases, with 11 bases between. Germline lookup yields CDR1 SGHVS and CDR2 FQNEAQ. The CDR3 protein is CASSSNRREQFF. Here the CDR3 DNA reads TGTGCCAGCAGCTCAAACCGGAGGGAGCAGTTCTTC. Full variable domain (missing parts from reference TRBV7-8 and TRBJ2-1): GAGVSQSPRYKVAKRGQDVALRCDPISGHVSLFWYQQALGQGPEFLTYFQNEAQLDKSGLPSDRFFAERPEGSVSTLKIQRTQQEDSAVYLCASSSNRREQFFGPGTRLTVL.

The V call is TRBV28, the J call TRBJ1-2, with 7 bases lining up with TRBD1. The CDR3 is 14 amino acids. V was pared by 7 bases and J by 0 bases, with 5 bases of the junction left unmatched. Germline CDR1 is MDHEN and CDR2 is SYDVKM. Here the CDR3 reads CASKPQGTNYGYTF. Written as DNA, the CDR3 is TGTGCCAGCAAACCACAGGGGACTAACTATGGCTACACCTTC.

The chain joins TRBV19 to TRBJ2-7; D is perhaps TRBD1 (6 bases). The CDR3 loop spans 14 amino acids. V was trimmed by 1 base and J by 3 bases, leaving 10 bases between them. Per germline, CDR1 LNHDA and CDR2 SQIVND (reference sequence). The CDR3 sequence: CASSIVAGDYEQYF. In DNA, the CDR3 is TGTGCCAGTAGTATAGTAGCAGGGGACTACGAGCAGTACTTC.

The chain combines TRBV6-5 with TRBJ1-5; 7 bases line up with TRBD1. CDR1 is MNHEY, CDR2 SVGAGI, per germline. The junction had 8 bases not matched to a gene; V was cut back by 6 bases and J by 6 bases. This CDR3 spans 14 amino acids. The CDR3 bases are TGTGCCAGCAGGGTTACAGGGGAGAGTCAGCCCCAGCATTTT. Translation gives CASRVTGESQPQHF.

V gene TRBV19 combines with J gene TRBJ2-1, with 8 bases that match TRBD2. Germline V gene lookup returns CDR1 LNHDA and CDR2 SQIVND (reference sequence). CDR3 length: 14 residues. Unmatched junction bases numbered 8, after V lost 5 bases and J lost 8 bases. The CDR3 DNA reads TGTGCCAGTAGTCTGTCTAGCGGGCTCCATGAGCAGTTCTTC. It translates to CASSLSSGLHEQFF.

The CDR3, as DNA: TGTGCCAGCAGCTTATACGAGGGTGACCAAGAGACCCAGTACTTC. Translated, it gives CASSLYEGDQETQYF. The V gene is TRBV7-9, the J gene TRBJ2-5; possibly TRBD2 for D (5 bases). V was cut by 2 bases and J by 0 bases, with 10 bases left in between. Germline CDR1 reads SEHNR; CDR2 reads FQNEAQ (reference sequence). This CDR3 contains 15 residues.

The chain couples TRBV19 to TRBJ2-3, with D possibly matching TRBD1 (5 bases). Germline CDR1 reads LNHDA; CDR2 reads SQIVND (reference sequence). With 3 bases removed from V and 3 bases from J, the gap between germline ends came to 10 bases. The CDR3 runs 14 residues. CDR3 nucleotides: TGTGCCAGTAGTATCGAGACAGCAACAGATACGCAGTATTTT. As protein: CASSIETATDTQYF.

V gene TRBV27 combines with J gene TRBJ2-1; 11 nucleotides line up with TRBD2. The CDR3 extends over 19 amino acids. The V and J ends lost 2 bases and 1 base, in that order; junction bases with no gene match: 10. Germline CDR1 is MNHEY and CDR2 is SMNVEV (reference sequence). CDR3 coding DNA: TGTGCCAGCAGTTTAGGTCTTAGGCTAGCGGGAGGATCCTACAATGAGCAGTTCTTC. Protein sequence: CASSLGLRLAGGSYNEQFF.

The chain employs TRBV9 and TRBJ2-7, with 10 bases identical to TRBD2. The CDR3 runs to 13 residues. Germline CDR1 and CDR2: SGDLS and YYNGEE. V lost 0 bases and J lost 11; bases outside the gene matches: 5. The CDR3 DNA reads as TGTGCCAGCAGCGTAGGGCTAGCGGGAGACGAGTACTTC. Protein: CASSVGLAGDEYF.